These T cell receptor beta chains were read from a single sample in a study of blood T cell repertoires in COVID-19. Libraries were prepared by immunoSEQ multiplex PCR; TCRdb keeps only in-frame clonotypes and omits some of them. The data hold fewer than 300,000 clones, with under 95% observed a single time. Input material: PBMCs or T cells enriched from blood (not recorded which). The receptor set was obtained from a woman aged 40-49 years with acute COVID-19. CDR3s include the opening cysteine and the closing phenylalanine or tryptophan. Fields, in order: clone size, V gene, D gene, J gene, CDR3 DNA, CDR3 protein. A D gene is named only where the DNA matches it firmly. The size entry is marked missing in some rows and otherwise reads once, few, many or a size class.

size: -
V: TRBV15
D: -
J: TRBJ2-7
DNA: TGTGCCACCAGAGAACCCCCAGGCCGGGGGCAGTACTTC
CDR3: CATREPPGRGQYF

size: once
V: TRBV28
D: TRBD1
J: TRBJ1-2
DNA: TGTGCCAGCAGGCACGGACAGGGGTATGGCTACACCTTC
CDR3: CASRHGQGYGYTF

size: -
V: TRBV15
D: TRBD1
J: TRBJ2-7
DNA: TGTGCCACCAGCAAATATTCCGGGACAGGCTCCTACGAGCAGTACTTC
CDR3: CATSKYSGTGSYEQYF

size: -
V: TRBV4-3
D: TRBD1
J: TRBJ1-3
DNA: TGCGCCAGCAGCCCGGACAGGAGGATCGGGGACACCATATATTTT
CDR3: CASSPDRRIGDTIYF

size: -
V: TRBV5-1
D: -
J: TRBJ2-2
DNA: TGCGCCAGCAGCTTGGAGGGGGGGCGAGGAGCCGGGGAGCTGTTTTTT
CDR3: CASSLEGGRGAGELFF

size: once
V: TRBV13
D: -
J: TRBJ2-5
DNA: TGTGCCAGCAGCAGCGAGCTGTTACAAGAGACCCAGTACTTC
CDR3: CASSSELLQETQYF

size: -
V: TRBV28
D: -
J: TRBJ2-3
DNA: TGTGCCAGCAGTTCATCATCAGATACGCAGTATTTT
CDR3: CASSSSSDTQYF

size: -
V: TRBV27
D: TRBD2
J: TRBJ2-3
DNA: TGTGCCAGCAGTATGGCTACGGGACTAGCGGGAAGGGCCCGTACAGATACGCAGTATTTT
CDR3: CASSMATGLAGRARTDTQYF

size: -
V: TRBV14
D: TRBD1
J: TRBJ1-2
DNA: TGTGCCAGCCGTCCTGGACAGGGCAATTATGGCTACACCTTC
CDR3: CASRPGQGNYGYTF

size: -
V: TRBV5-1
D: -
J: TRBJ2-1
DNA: TGCGCCAGCAGCTTGAATTTAGATGAGCAGTTCTTC
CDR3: CASSLNLDEQFF

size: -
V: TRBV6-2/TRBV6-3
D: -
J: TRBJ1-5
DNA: TGTGCCAGCAGTTACGGACGTCCAGGGGGCAATCAGCCCCAGCATTTT
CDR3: CASSYGRPGGNQPQHF

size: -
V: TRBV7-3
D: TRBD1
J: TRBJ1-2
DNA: TGTGCCAGCAGCCGGACAGGGGGCTATGGCTACACCTTC
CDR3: CASSRTGGYGYTF

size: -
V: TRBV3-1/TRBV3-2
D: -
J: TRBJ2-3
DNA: TGTGCCAGCAGCCCCCAGCGAACTAGCACAGATACGCAGTATTTT
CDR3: CASSPQRTSTDTQYF

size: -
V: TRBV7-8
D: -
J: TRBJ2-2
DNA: TGTGCCAGCAGCTCGGGGGGCTTTGCCGGGGAGCTGTTTTTT
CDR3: CASSSGGFAGELFF

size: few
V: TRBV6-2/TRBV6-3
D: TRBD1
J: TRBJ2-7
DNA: TGTGCCAGCAGTTACCGGGACAGCTCCTACGAGCAGTACTTC
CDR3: CASSYRDSSYEQYF

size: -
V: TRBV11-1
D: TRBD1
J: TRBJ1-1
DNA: TGTGCCAGCAGCTTATCGGGACAGGTGAACACTGAAGCTTTCTTT
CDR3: CASSLSGQVNTEAFF

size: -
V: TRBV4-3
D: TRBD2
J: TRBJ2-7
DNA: TGCGCCAGCAGCCAAGATCTTAGCGGGAGGGGGCCCTACGAGCAGTACTTC
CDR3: CASSQDLSGRGPYEQYF

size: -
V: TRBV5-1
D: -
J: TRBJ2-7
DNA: TGCGCCAGCAGCCCAGACGGTGGGCGAGGGTCCGAGCAGTACTTC
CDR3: CASSPDGGRGSEQYF

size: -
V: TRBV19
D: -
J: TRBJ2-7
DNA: TGTGCCAGTAGCCCGAGGACAAAGAGCTACGAGCAGTACTTC
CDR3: CASSPRTKSYEQYF

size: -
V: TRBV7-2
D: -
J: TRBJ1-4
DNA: TGTGCCAGCAGCTTGGACAGACTTAATGAAAAACTGTTTTTT
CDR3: CASSLDRLNEKLFF

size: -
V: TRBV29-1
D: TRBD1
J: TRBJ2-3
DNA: TGCAGCGCCCTGGGACAGGGGGCCGGGGGCACAGATACGCAGTATTTT
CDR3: CSALGQGAGGTDTQYF

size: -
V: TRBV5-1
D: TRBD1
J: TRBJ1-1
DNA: TGCGCCAGCAGCTGGGGGACAGCCCGAGGAATGAACACTGAAGCTTTCTTT
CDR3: CASSWGTARGMNTEAFF

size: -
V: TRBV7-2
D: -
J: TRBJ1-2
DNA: TGTGCCAGCAGCTCGGACAGCTACTATGGCTACACCTTC
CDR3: CASSSDSYYGYTF

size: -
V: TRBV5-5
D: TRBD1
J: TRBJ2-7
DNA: TGTGCCAGCAGCTCCCGGGACAGGCTCTACGAGCAGTACTTC
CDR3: CASSSRDRLYEQYF

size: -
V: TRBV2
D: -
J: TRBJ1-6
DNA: TGTGCCAGCAAAACACTGGACAGTAATAATTCACCCCTCCACTTT
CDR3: CASKTLDSNNSPLHF

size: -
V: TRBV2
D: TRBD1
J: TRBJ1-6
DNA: TGTGCCAGCAGCCAACAGGGGTCGCATTCACCCCTCCACTTT
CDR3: CASSQQGSHSPLHF

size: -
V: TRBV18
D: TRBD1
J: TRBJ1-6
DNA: TGTGCCAGCTCACCTGACAGGGGCTTTAATTCACCCCTCCACTTT
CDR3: CASSPDRGFNSPLHF

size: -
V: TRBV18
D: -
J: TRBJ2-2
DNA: TGTGCCAGCTCACCATCACACGAGGGCACCGGGGAGCTGTTTTTT
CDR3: CASSPSHEGTGELFF

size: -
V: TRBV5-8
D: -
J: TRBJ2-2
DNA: TGTGCCAGCAGACTCGGACAGATCTCGAACACCGGGGAGCTGTTTTTT
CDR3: CASRLGQISNTGELFF

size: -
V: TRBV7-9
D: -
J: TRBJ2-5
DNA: TGTGCCAGCAGCTTAGGCGGGGGCAGGGGCCAAGAGACCCAGTACTTC
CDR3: CASSLGGGRGQETQYF

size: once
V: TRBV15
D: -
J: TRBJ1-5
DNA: TGTGCCACCAAGGATACTAATAGCAATCAGCCCCAGCATTTT
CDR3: CATKDTNSNQPQHF

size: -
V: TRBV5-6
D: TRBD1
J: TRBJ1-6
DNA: TGTGCCAGCAGCTTGGGGACAGGCGTCTGGGGGAATTCACCCCTCCACTTT
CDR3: CASSLGTGVWGNSPLHF

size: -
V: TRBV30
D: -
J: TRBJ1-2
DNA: TGTGCCTGGAGTGTACAGGGCAGCTATGGCTACACCTTC
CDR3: CAWSVQGSYGYTF

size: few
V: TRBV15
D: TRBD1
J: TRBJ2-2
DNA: TGTGCCACCAGCAAGGAATCGACAGGGCGCACCGGGGAGCTGTTTTTT
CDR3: CATSKESTGRTGELFF

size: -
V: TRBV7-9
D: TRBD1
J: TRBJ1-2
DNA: TGTGCCAGCAGCCCAACAGGGGTGGATGGCTACACCTTC
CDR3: CASSPTGVDGYTF

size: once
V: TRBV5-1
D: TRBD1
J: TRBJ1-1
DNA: TGCGCCAGCAGCCTCCTAGGGGGCGGCACTGAAGCTTTCTTT
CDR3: CASSLLGGGTEAFF

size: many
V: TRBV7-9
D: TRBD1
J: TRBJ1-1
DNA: TGTGCCAGCAGTTTCGACAGGGCCACTGAAGCTTTCTTT
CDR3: CASSFDRATEAFF

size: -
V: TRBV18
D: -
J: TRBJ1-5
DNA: TGTGCCAGCTCCCGGGGGGGTAGCAATCAGCCCCAGCATTTT
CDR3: CASSRGGSNQPQHF

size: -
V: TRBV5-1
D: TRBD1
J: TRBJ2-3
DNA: TGCGCCAGCAGACATACAGGGGGCACCACAGATACGCAGTATTTT
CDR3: CASRHTGGTTDTQYF

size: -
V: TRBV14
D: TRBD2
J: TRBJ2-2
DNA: TGTGCCAGCAGCCAAGATCAAGCGGGAGTCACACTACCAGGGGAGCTGTTTTTT
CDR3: CASSQDQAGVTLPGELFF

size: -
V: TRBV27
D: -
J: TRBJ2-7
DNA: TGTGCCAGCGGAAGGGGCACCTCCTACGAGCAGTACTTC
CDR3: CASGRGTSYEQYF

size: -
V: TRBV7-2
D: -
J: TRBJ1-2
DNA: TGTGCCAGCAGCTTAGTTATGGGGGGGTATGGCTACACCTTC
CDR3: CASSLVMGGYGYTF

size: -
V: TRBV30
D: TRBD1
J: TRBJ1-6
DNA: TGTGCCTGGAGAGAAGACAGGGGGAATTCACCCCTCCACTTT
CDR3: CAWREDRGNSPLHF

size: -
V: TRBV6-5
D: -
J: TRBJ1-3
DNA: TGTGCCAGCAGCGCCCAGGGCTCTGGAAACACCATATATTTT
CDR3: CASSAQGSGNTIYF

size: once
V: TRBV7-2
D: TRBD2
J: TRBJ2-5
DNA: TGTGCCAGCAGCCAGGGGAGCGGGAGCCCCTTATTGACCCAGTACTTC
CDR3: CASSQGSGSPLLTQYF

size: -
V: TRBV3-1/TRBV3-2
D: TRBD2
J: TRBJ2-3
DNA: TGTGCCAGCAGCCAATTCCCAGCGGGGGCAGATACGCAGTATTTT
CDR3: CASSQFPAGADTQYF

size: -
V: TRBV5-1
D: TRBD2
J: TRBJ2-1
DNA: TGCGCCAGCAGCTCCTCCCCGGGACTAGGAAATGAGCAGTTCTTC
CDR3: CASSSSPGLGNEQFF

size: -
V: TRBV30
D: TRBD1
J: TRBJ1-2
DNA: TGTGCCTGGAGTACAGGGGGCCCTGGCTACACCTTC
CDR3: CAWSTGGPGYTF

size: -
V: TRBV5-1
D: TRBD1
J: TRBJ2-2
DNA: TGCGCCAGCAGCGAGCAGGGGGCTACCGGGGAGCTGTTTTTT
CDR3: CASSEQGATGELFF

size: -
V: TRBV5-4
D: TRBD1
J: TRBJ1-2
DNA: TGTGCCAGCAGCCCCGGGGGCCAGACAGGGGAAAACACCTTC
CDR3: CASSPGGQTGENTF

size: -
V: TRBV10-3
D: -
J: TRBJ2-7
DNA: TGTGCCATCAGTGAGACGATCCAGGGCTACGAGCAGTACTTC
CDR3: CAISETIQGYEQYF

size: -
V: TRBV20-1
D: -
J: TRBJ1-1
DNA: TGCAGTGCCCTAAGGAACACTGAAGCTTTCTTT
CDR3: CSALRNTEAFF

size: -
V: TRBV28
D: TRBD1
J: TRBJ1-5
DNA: TGTGCCAGCAGTTTCCTTGGGACAGGGGTGGGTCAGCCCCAGCATTTT
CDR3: CASSFLGTGVGQPQHF

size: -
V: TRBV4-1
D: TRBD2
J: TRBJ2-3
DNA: TGCGCCAGCAGCCCAGCCGTTTCTATAGCGGGGAGCACAGATACGCAGTATTTT
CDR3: CASSPAVSIAGSTDTQYF

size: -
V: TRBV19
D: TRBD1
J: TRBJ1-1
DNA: TGTGCCAGTAGGACTGGGACAGGAGGGAACACTGAAGCTTTCTTT
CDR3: CASRTGTGGNTEAFF

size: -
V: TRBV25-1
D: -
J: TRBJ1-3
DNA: TGTGCCAGCAGTCAAGGGGGTATCAGTCGGGGAAACACCATATATTTT
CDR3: CASSQGGISRGNTIYF

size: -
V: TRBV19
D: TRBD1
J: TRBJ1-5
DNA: TGTGCCAGTAGTCCTGGACAGGGTGGAAGCAATCAGCCCCAGCATTTT
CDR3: CASSPGQGGSNQPQHF

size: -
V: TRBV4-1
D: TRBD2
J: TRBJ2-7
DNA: TGCGCCAGCAGCCAAGGTGGCGGGGGGGGACCCAGCTCCTACGAGCAGTACTTC
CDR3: CASSQGGGGGPSSYEQYF

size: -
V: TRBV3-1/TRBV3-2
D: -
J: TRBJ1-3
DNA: TGTGCCAGCAGACTCACCAGGGGAGCGGGAAACACCATATATTTT
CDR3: CASRLTRGAGNTIYF

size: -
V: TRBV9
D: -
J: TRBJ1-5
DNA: TGTGCCAGCAGCGTAGATTCGGGCAATCAGCCCCAGCATTTT
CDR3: CASSVDSGNQPQHF